This T cell receptor beta chain was captured in a study of OX40 agonist ivuxolimab in advanced cancers. As for this clone: Antigen specificity is unknown.

The germline V gene has CDR1 SGHRS and CDR2 YFSETQ. The V and J ends lost 1 base and 9 bases, in that order; junction bases with no gene match: 8. The CDR3 length is 14 residues. Study observations and caveats: Expanded clones tended on average to be more numerous among CD8+ T cells than CD4+.

Sequencing used immunoSEQ multiplex PCR; TCRdb keeps in-frame clones, though not all of them. The data contain roughly 6,000 clones, around 71% of them singletons. The specimen was CD4+ or CD8+ T cells sorted from blood, collected in a trial of the OX40 agonist ivuxolimab. This chain links TRBV5-1 with TRBJ2-7; 9 positions agree with TRBD2. The TCR originated in an adult with an advanced solid tumor such as melanoma, head and neck, liver or kidney cancer. CDR3 in DNA: TGCGCCAGCAGCTTGTCTAGCGGGGCCCCCCGGCAGTACTTC. This translates into CASSLSSGAPRQYF.